The 11 T cell receptor beta chains reported below all come from one sample, sequenced in a study of blood T cell repertoires in COVID-19 (dated by TCRdb to about 2020). Library creation used the immunoSEQ multiplex PCR assay. The table comes from immuneACCESS by way of TCRdb, which keeps in-frame sequences with V and J called. Part of the clones is missing from these tables; in studies checked, under half for an unresolved V gene and the rest for unknown reasons. The sample table lists about 160,000 clones, 81% of them with a count of one. The top ten clonotypes cover approximately 5.6% of the sample. Sample: PBMCs or T cells enriched from blood (not recorded which). These receptors all come from a woman in her 40s with acute COVID-19.

The chain has TRBV2 and TRBJ1-1, with 7 bases lining up with TRBD1. Germline CDR1 is SNHLY and CDR2 is FYNNEI. The V and J ends lost 2 bases and 4 bases, in that order; junction bases with no gene match: 4. The CDR3 is made up of 14 amino acids. This CDR3 reads CASSEFAGGTEAFF. CDR3 sequence (DNA): TGTGCCAGCAGTGAATTCGCAGGGGGCACTGAAGCTTTCTTT.

The CDR3 is CAYLVGDGYTF. DNA for the CDR3: TGTGCCTACCTCGTAGGGGATGGCTACACCTTC. The gene calls are TRBV30 and TRBJ1-2; the D gene is possibly TRBD1 (5 bases). V lost 7 bases to trimming and J lost 6 bases, with 12 bases between them. Per the germline V gene, CDR1 is GTSNPN and CDR2 is SVGIG (reference sequence). The CDR3 spans 11 residues.

This clone was picked up one time. This sequence joins TRBV19 and TRBJ2-1; D is possibly TRBD2 (5 bases). Germline loops: CDR1 LNHDA, CDR2 SQIVND (reference sequence). The germline V and J ends were trimmed by 5 bases and 4 bases, with 9 bases remaining between them. The CDR3 is made up of 13 amino acids. The CDR3 reads CASSRTLYNEQFF. The CDR3 DNA sequence: TGTGCCAGTAGTCGGACTCTATACAATGAGCAGTTCTTC.

The chain combines TRBV7-9 with TRBJ2-3, with D unresolved. The germline gives CDR1 SEHNR, CDR2 FQNEAQ (reference sequence). CDR3 size: 8 residues. This chain's CDR3 is CVADTQYF. CDR3 sequence (DNA): TGTGTCGCAGATACGCAGTATTTT.

The rearrangement uses TRBV6-1 and TRBJ1-2; possible D gene TRBD1, 6 bases. Per germline, CDR1 MNHNS and CDR2 SASEGT. The V end lost 0 bases, the J end lost 6 bases, and 11 bases lay between the germline ends. The CDR3 spans 14 residues. CDR3 amino acids: CASSEAQGPDGYTF. DNA for the CDR3: TGTGCCAGCAGTGAAGCGCAGGGGCCGGATGGCTACACCTTC.

The table lists this clone with a count of one. CDR3 residues: CASSIDSGNSYNEQFF. The CDR3 nucleotides are TGTGCCAGTAGTATAGATTCCGGGAACTCCTACAATGAGCAGTTCTTC. V and J are TRBV19 and TRBJ2-1; D perhaps matches TRBD2 (5 bases). V lost 0 bases, J lost 0 bases, and 9 bases lay in between. CDR1 and CDR2 from the germline V gene are LNHDA and SQIVND (reference sequence). The CDR3 runs 16 residues.

The CDR3 sequence is CASSPAGQGPPWNTEAFF. CDR3 nucleotide sequence: TGTGCCAGCAGCCCCGCCGGACAGGGGCCGCCTTGGAACACTGAAGCTTTCTTT. The rearrangement links TRBV7-9 to TRBJ1-1; 9 bases are shared with TRBD1. V shed 5 bases, J shed 1 base, and the junction held 14 bases outside the gene matches. The length of the CDR3 is 18 residues. In germline, CDR1 is SEHNR, CDR2 FQNEAQ (reference sequence).

The chain is built from TRBV14 and TRBJ2-5, with TRBD1 as a possible D gene (6 bases). Trimming took 1 base from V and 1 from J, leaving 13 bases between them. The CDR3 covers 16 residues. Germline CDR1 SGHDN, CDR2 FVKESK. As DNA, the CDR3 is TGTGCCAGCAGCCAAGTTTATTCAGGGGCCCAAGAGACCCAGTACTTC. Translation: CASSQVYSGAQETQYF.

The chain links TRBV2 to TRBJ1-6; 7 bases are shared with TRBD1. From germline, CDR1 is SNHLY and CDR2 FYNNEI. J was trimmed by 6 bases and V by 8 bases; bases with no gene match: 10. CDR3 length: 15 residues. The CDR3 nucleotides read TGTGCCAGCCGAGCACTGGGACAGACTAATTCACCCCTCCACTTT. Amino acids: CASRALGQTNSPLHF.

This chain links TRBV18 with TRBJ2-5; 7 bases fit TRBD1. The trim removed 1 base at V and 1 base at J, leaving 3 bases unmatched. The CDR3 runs 15 residues. Germline lookup yields CDR1 KGHSH and CDR2 LQKENI. CDR3 sequence: CASSPLRDSQETQYF. CDR3 DNA: TGTGCCAGCTCACCACTCCGGGACAGCCAAGAGACCCAGTACTTC. Combining the CDR3 with reference TRBV18 and TRBJ2-5 gives the whole variable domain NAGVMQNPRHLVRRRGQEARLRCSPMKGHSHVYWYRQLPEEGLKFMVYLQKENIIDESGMPKERFSAEFPKEGPSILRIQQVVRGDSAAYFCASSPLRDSQETQYFGPGTRLLVL.

V is TRBV28 and J is TRBJ2-7, with TRBD2 as a possible D gene (7 bases). This CDR3 spans 18 amino acids. The V end was cut by 3 bases, the J end by 4 bases, with 25 bases between. Looked up from germline, CDR1 is MDHEN and CDR2 is SYDVKM. The CDR3 reads CASSFRTGTTTLVYEQYF. The CDR3 coding sequence is TGTGCCAGCAGTTTTAGAACAGGGACTACCACTTTGGTATACGAGCAGTACTTC.